This entry describes one T cell receptor (beta chain). Here immunoSEQ multiplex PCR was the method, and the copy in TCRdb shows in-frame clones only, minus some. Among roughly 2.1 million clones listed, under 95% were seen once. Germline CDR1 is SGHTS and CDR2 is YDEGEE. Deletions cut 2 bases from V and 9 bases from J, with 19 bases between. The CDR3 spans 15 residues. Positive CCR7 selection of CD45RO-negative cells yielded the naive CD8 cells, and terminally differentiated effector memory CD45RA+ cells were excluded. This specimen belongs to a study of shared clonotypes between healthy human individuals. Study-wide context: A donor's plate count was three for CD4 naive and three for CD4 memory; CD8 naive had two and CD8 memory one.

J is TRBJ2-3 and V is TRBV5-8, with D perhaps matching TRBD1 (7 bases). The sequencing sample was made of naive CD8+ T cells from PBMCs. This sequence originates from a man between 18 and 29 years old in good health. Some clones in this sample may be carry-over from other donors' samples. The CDR3 sequence is CASSFGGGGSGTQYF. The CDR3 nucleotides read TGTGCCAGCAGCTTTGGTGGAGGGGGCTCAGGAACGCAGTATTTT.